The 29 T cell receptor beta chains below come from one sample, sequenced in a study of molecular identifiers for immune sequencing clone quantification. TCRdb reprocessed the PCR reads via MiXCR and lists one record per CDR3 protein. The sample records about 630,000 distinct CDR3 sequences, less than 30% being singletons. Specimen: naive CD8+ T cells from blood, with Jurkat cell RNA spiked in. Subset described: FACS-sorted CD8+CD4-CCR7+CD45RA+ naive T cells. The receptor set was obtained from a human donor in good health. Some libraries in this study had Jurkat cell RNA spiked in.

Note on this clonotype: The CDR3 end shows no conserved phenylalanine or tryptophan, and so a read error is likely. No DNA is shown, since the ends of the CDR3 on it are uncertain; the CDR3 is the one TCRdb lists. The J gene is TRBJ1-1, the V gene TRBV12-3 or TRBV12-4; the table assigns TRBD1, which was not confirmed against the DNA. The CDR3 contains 15 residues when both ends are counted. Here the CDR3 reads CASCPKAGTVYPDFL.

This clonotype was seen only a few times. V usage is TRBV20-1 and J usage is TRBJ2-7; the D gene could be TRBD1 or TRBD2 (5 bases each). The germline V and J ends were trimmed by 3 bases and 3 bases, with 18 bases remaining between them. Germline V gene sequence: CDR1 DFQATT, CDR2 SNEGSKA (reference sequence). This CDR3 comprises 15 residues. The CDR3 coding sequence is TGCAGTGCTAGGGGGGTGGGGGACCAAGTCTACGAGCAGTACTTC. Protein product: CSARGVGDQVYEQYF.

The chain carries TRBV28 and TRBJ2-1; a possible D gene is TRBD2 (6 bases). The CDR3 runs 12 residues. Germline V gene lookup returns CDR1 MDHEN and CDR2 SYDVKM. The ends were cut back, 8 bases at V and 8 bases at J, with 13 bases in the middle. The DNA for the CDR3 is TGTGCCAGCGAGGAGGGGAGCGATGAGCAGTTCTTC. Amino acids: CASEEGSDEQFF.

As regards this clonotype: A much larger clone lies a single base off, so this may be a read error. The genes are TRBV7-9 and TRBJ1-5; D remains unclear. This CDR3 comprises 14 residues. CDR1 SEHNR and CDR2 FQNEAQ come from the germline V gene (reference sequence). Deletions cut 5 bases from V and 5 bases from J, with 13 bases between. CDR3 in amino acids: CASSSLRSHQPQHF. CDR3 DNA sequence: TGTGCCAGCAGCAGCCTACGGAGTCATCAGCCCCAGCATTTT.

A remark on this clonotype: The germline gene is not matched at one end of the junction; a read error may be the cause. This rearrangement joins TRBV4-2 to TRBJ2-3; maybe TRBD2 (6 bases). CDR1 is LGHNA and CDR2 is YNFKEQ in the germline V gene. The CDR3 runs 15 residues. CDR3 nucleotide sequence: TGTGCCGGCAGCCAGACCGGGACTAGCACAGATACGCAGTATTTT. Translation gives CAGSQTGTSTDTQYF.

This clonotype was picked up many times. The J gene is TRBJ1-2, the V gene TRBV19; D call uncertain. V lost 3 bases, J lost 4 bases, and 0 bases lay in between. The CDR3 covers 10 residues. Germline assignment: CDR1 LNHDA and CDR2 SQIVND (reference sequence). The CDR3 region is CASSIYGYTF. CDR3 DNA: TGTGCCAGTAGTATCTATGGCTACACCTTC.

Remarks on this clonotype: A much bigger clone sits one base away, suggesting this may be a read error. The CDR3 does not end in the conserved phenylalanine or tryptophan, so this is likely a read error. The V gene is TRBV4-3, the J gene TRBJ2-7; 8 bases agree with TRBD1. The CDR3 runs 14 residues. Germline CDR1 and CDR2: LGHNA and YSLEER. Losses at the gene ends were 3 bases for V and 4 bases for J; bases not matched to a gene: 5. As DNA, the CDR3 is TGCGCCAGCAGCCAGGGGACAGGAATGTACGAGCAGTACCTC. The encoded protein is CASSQGTGMYEQYL.

This clonotype appeared a few times. The genes are TRBV2 and TRBJ2-2; 7 positions agree with TRBD1. The CDR3 sequence is 15 residues long. CDR1 and CDR2 (germline): SNHLY, FYNNEI. Losses at the gene ends were 10 bases for V and 1 base for J; bases not matched to a gene: 9. CDR3 sequence reads: CANSPGTVNTGELFF. CDR3 in DNA: TGTGCCAACAGCCCCGGGACAGTGAACACCGGGGAGCTGTTTTTT.

This clonotype was recorded many times. The chain joins TRBV7-9 to TRBJ1-1; D call uncertain. The CDR3 loop spans 11 amino acids. The germline V gene encodes CDR1 SEHNR and CDR2 FQNEAQ (reference sequence). The ends were cut back, 10 bases at V and 4 bases at J, with 10 bases in the middle. The CDR3 loop is CATGRGTEAFF. As DNA, the CDR3 is TGTGCCACCGGCCGCGGCACTGAAGCTTTCTTT.

J is TRBJ2-2 and V is TRBV11-2; 7 positions match TRBD1. J gave up 7 bases and V 5 bases, and 10 bases lay outside the gene matches. Germline V gives CDR1 SGHAT, CDR2 FQNNGV. This CDR3 comprises 15 residues. DNA for the CDR3: TGTGCCAGCAGCCCATGGACAGGCGGTCACGGGGAGCTGTTTTTT. Amino acids: CASSPWTGGHGELFF.

The rearrangement uses TRBV6-2 or TRBV6-3 and TRBJ2-5, with D unresolved. Germline V lookup: CDR1 MNHEY, CDR2 SVGEGT. The CDR3 is 16 amino acids. V dropped 0 bases and J dropped 1 base, with 12 bases sitting between them. CDR3 loop: CASSYSWVNPQETQYF. The CDR3 DNA follows: TGTGCCAGCAGTTACTCGTGGGTGAACCCCCAAGAGACCCAGTACTTC.

The V call is TRBV24-1, the J call TRBJ2-5, with D tentatively TRBD2 (6 bases). This CDR3 contains 16 residues. V gave up 1 base and J gave up 4 bases, with 15 bases separating them. CDR1 and CDR2 from the germline V gene are KGHDR and SFDVKD. The CDR3 here is CATSDLGGAYRETQYF. The CDR3 DNA is TGTGCCACCAGTGATTTAGGCGGGGCCTACCGAGAGACCCAGTACTTC.

There are a few counts of this clonotype. The chain uses TRBV6-1 and TRBJ2-1; 7 bases are shared with TRBD2. Germline CDR1 reads MNHNS; CDR2 reads SASEGT. The CDR3 length is 15 residues. Trimming at V came to 2 bases and at J to 4 bases, leaving 5 bases not matched to a gene. CDR3 residues: CASSETGTKYNEQFF. CDR3 bases: TGTGCCAGCAGTGAAACCGGGACTAAGTACAATGAGCAGTTCTTC.

Concerning this clonotype: A much larger clone differs from this one at a single base, so this may be a read error. The chain recombines TRBV28 with TRBJ1-2; no reliable D call. Germline values: CDR1 MDHEN, CDR2 SYDVKM. The CDR3 runs to 15 residues. Trimming cost V 7 bases and J 2 bases, with 17 bases left between them. Here the CDR3 DNA reads TGTGCCAGCACCGAGGGTGCAGTCCCCAACTATGGCTACACCTTC. Its protein product is CASTEGAVPNYGYTF.

Of note for this clonotype: This may be a read error, as it is one base from a much larger clone. J is TRBJ1-1 and V is TRBV4-3; D possibly corresponds to TRBD1 (5 bases). CDR3 size: 17 residues. Germline values: CDR1 LGHNA, CDR2 YSLEER. The CDR3 is CASSQDLGRARNTGAFF. In DNA, the CDR3 is TGCGCCAGCAGCCAAGATTTGGGCAGGGCGAGGAACACTGGAGCTTTCTTT.

The table lists this clonotype with many counts. The chain is built from TRBV7-2 and TRBJ1-3; D uncertain. CDR1 and CDR2 (germline): SGHTA, FQGNSA. V was shortened by 1 base and J by 0 bases, with 7 bases between the two germline ends. This CDR3 has 15 residues. The CDR3 loop is CASSLGPNSGNTIYF. The CDR3 region has the DNA TGTGCCAGCAGCTTAGGGCCGAACTCTGGAAACACCATATATTTT.

This chain uses TRBV9 with TRBJ1-1; no firm D call. CDR3 length: 13 residues. V dropped 0 bases and J dropped 5 bases, with 8 bases sitting between them. CDR1 is SGDLS and CDR2 is YYNGEE in the germline V gene. The CDR3 bases are TGTGCCAGCAGCGTAGGGAGGCAGACTGAAGCTTTCTTT. Encoded protein: CASSVGRQTEAFF.

This clonotype occurred once. V and J are TRBV9 and TRBJ2-5; 8 bases agree with TRBD2. V trimming: 4 bases; J trimming: 3 bases; junction bases outside the gene matches: 2. The CDR3 extends over 13 amino acids. The V gene's germline CDR1 is SGDLS and CDR2 YYNGEE. The CDR3 DNA reads as TGTGCCAGCAGCATCGGGGGGGAAGAGACCCAGTACTTC. Translation: CASSIGGEETQYF.

This clonotype was recorded at least ten times. The chain links TRBV6-2 or TRBV6-3 to TRBJ2-3; 9 bases agree with TRBD1. With 8 bases clipped from V and 3 bases from J, the junction kept 9 bases outside the gene matches. The CDR3 totals 15 residues. Germline loops: CDR1 MNHEY, CDR2 SVGEGT. CDR3 in DNA: TGTGCCAGCCGTTTGCGGGACAGGGCGACAGATACGCAGTATTTT. Translated: CASRLRDRATDTQYF.

In its sample, this clonotype was seen a few times. The rearrangement links TRBV20-1 to TRBJ1-5; no clear D gene. Germline V CDR1 and CDR2: DFQATT, SNEGSKA (reference sequence). This CDR3 spans 11 amino acids. Trimming took off 7 bases at V and 7 bases at J, with 11 bases between the two ends. DNA of the CDR3: TGCAGTGTTATGGCAAGACAGCCCCAGCATTTT. Translated: CSVMARQPQHF.

Concerning this clonotype itself: A clone one base away is much larger, so this may be a read error. V gene TRBV29-1 combines with J gene TRBJ2-7, with unresolved D. The CDR3 has 13 residues. Looked up from germline, CDR1 is SQVTM and CDR2 is ANQGSEA. V dropped 4 bases and J dropped 2 bases, with 12 bases sitting between them. Here the CDR3 DNA reads TGCAGCGTTGTATTGACGAGAGCCTACGAGCAGTACTTC. Residues: CSVVLTRAYEQYF.

This clonotype was observed a single time. A much larger clone is a single base away; this may be a read error. This chain connects TRBV6-1 to TRBJ2-6; no reliable D call. Germline CDR1 is MNHNS and CDR2 is SASEGT. Between the trimmed V and J ends, which lost 8 bases and 2 bases, there was a span of 10 bases. The CDR3 loop spans 14 amino acids. The CDR3 region is CASRTTPGANVLTF. The CDR3 coding sequence is TGTGCCAGCCGGACGACGCCTGGGGCCAACGTCCTGACTTTC.

Concerning this clonotype: A read error is possible here, since a much larger clone lies one base away. CDR3 sequence reads: CASSDPRPGTGNQHQHF. The CDR3 nucleotides read TGTGCCAGCAGTGACCCCCGGCCGGGGACAGGCAATCAGCACCAGCATTTT. The rearrangement uses TRBV2 and TRBJ1-5; 8 positions match TRBD1. In germline, CDR1 is SNHLY, CDR2 FYNNEI. The CDR3 sequence is 17 residues long.

V usage is TRBV4-1 and J usage is TRBJ1-5; 7 bases line up with TRBD1. In germline, CDR1 is MGHRA, CDR2 YSYEKL. V trimming: 0 bases; J trimming: 5 bases; junction bases outside the gene matches: 7. The CDR3 length is 16 residues. The CDR3 reads CASSQDTAGGDQPQHF. As DNA, the CDR3 is TGCGCCAGCAGCCAAGATACGGCAGGGGGGGATCAGCCCCAGCATTTT.

Remarks on this clonotype: A read error may be the cause here, since a much bigger clone is one base away. The genes are TRBV10-3 and TRBJ2-7; 7 bases line up with TRBD2. The CDR3 contains 14 residues. V shed 4 bases, J shed 4 bases, and the junction held 7 bases outside the gene matches. Germline assignment: CDR1 ENHRY and CDR2 SYGVKD. In DNA form, the CDR3 reads TGTGCCATCAGTGCCCCGGCGGGAGTTTACGAGCAGTACTTC. This codes for CAISAPAGVYEQYF.

The sample holds one count of this clonotype. The junction differs from germline at one of its ends, possibly a read error. CDR3 residues: CAISEPGTSYNEQFF. The CDR3 region has the DNA TGCGCCATCAGTGAGCCAGGGACCAGCTACAATGAGCAGTTCTTC. The rearrangement links TRBV10-3 to TRBJ2-1, with D possibly being TRBD1 or TRBD2 (5 bases each). This CDR3 region has 15 residues. Germline CDR1 reads ENHRY; CDR2 reads SYGVKD.

V is TRBV23-1 and J is TRBJ2-3, with D hard to call. TRBV23-1 is an ORF, and what it does is uncertain. The ends were cut back, 5 bases at V and 2 bases at J, with 17 bases in the middle. CDR3 length: 16 amino acids. CDR3 sequence reads: CASSTDSQVNTDTQYF. DNA of the CDR3: TGCGCCAGCAGTACCGACTCCCAGGTTAACACAGATACGCAGTATTTT.

Turning to this clonotype: A read error may be the cause here, since a much bigger clone is one base away. The chain has TRBV5-1 and TRBJ2-5; 9 nucleotides agree with TRBD1. The CDR3 runs to 13 residues. Germline CDR1 and CDR2: SGHRS and YFSETQ. The CDR3 loop reads CASRQTGGETEYF. In DNA form, the CDR3 reads TGCGCCAGCAGACAGACAGGGGGAGAGACCGAGTACTTC.

A remark on this clonotype: Relative to the germline gene, one junction end is altered; a read error may explain this. The chain links TRBV27 to TRBJ1-5; D is uncertain. The CDR3 loop spans 15 amino acids. Germline V lookup: CDR1 MNHEY, CDR2 SMNVEV (reference sequence). The CDR3 spells CASSLSGFGNRPQHF. The DNA of the CDR3 is TGTGCCAGCAGTTTATCAGGGTTTGGCAATCGGCCCCAGCATTTT.